Each of the 15 T cell receptor beta chains below was sequenced from the same sample in a study of T cells in tuberculosis. Time point meaning: new active TB diagnosis, blood taken before or within 7 days of starting treatment. Assay used: immunoSEQ multiplex PCR; TCRdb lists only in-frame clones, some missing. The sample holds about 34,000 clones, roughly 93% seen once. This specimen consisted of PBMCs, obtained at tuberculosis diagnosis. Receptors were obtained from an adult with tuberculosis.

This clone was counted once. The chain recombines TRBV6-1 with TRBJ2-7, with 8 bases matching TRBD1. Germline CDR1 is MNHNS and CDR2 is SASEGT. V lost 6 bases and J lost 4; bases outside the gene matches: 11. This CDR3 is built from 15 residues. This chain's CDR3 is CASSSVTGGMYEQYF. CDR3 in DNA: TGTGCCAGCAGCTCAGTCACAGGGGGTATGTACGAGCAGTACTTC.

This chain uses TRBV10-3 with TRBJ2-2; possibly TRBD2 for D (6 bases). V lost 4 bases and J lost 4, with 10 bases in between. The CDR3 is 14 amino acids. In germline, CDR1 is ENHRY, CDR2 SYGVKD. The CDR3 sequence: CAISGQGGTGELFF. DNA of the CDR3: TGTGCCATCAGTGGCCAGGGAGGCACCGGGGAGCTGTTTTTT.

The chain recombines TRBV6-5 with TRBJ1-1; TRBD1 aligns across 9 bases. The trim removed 7 bases at V and 5 bases at J, leaving 8 bases unmatched. This CDR3 contains 14 residues. The germline CDR1 and CDR2 sequences are MNHEY and SVGAGI. Here the CDR3 DNA reads TGTGCCAGCACCACCTCGACAGGGGGGACTGAAGCTTTCTTT. Translating gives CASTTSTGGTEAFF.

The chain carries TRBV6-1 and TRBJ2-6; possible D gene TRBD1, 5 bases. Germline V lookup: CDR1 MNHNS, CDR2 SASEGT. The CDR3 is 16 amino acids. Trimming pared 4 bases from V and 2 bases from J, leaving 12 bases between. The CDR3 nucleotides read TGTGCCAGCAGTGGGTACTTAGGGGCTGGGGCCAACGTCCTGACTTTC. The encoded protein is CASSGYLGAGANVLTF.

The chain is built from TRBV7-3 and TRBJ2-5; 10 bases are shared with TRBD1. CDR1 and CDR2 from the germline V gene are SGHTA and FQGTGA. Trimming at V came to 1 base and at J to 4 bases, leaving 6 bases not matched to a gene. The CDR3 is made up of 16 amino acids. CDR3 sequence: CASSLNDRGLRETQYF. CDR3 DNA sequence: TGTGCCAGCAGCTTAAACGACAGGGGGCTTCGAGAGACCCAGTACTTC.

This clone was counted a single time. This sequence joins TRBV10-3 and TRBJ1-2, with a possible D match to TRBD1 (5 bases). CDR3 length equals 18 residues. Germline V lookup: CDR1 ENHRY, CDR2 SYGVKD. V lost 4 bases and J lost 4, with 25 bases in between. CDR3 sequence reads: CAISAVPPSGTGPYGYTF. The CDR3 DNA follows: TGTGCCATCAGTGCCGTCCCCCCGTCCGGAACAGGTCCCTATGGCTACACCTTC.

The genes are TRBV6-6 and TRBJ1-1, with 8 bases that match TRBD1. The CDR3 extends over 15 amino acids. Trimming cost V 3 bases and J 4 bases; bases outside gene matches: 7. Per germline, CDR1 MNHNY and CDR2 SVGAGI (reference sequence). The CDR3 protein is CASSYGQGGGTEAFF. The CDR3 nucleotides read TGTGCCAGCAGTTATGGACAGGGTGGGGGCACTGAAGCTTTCTTT.

V is TRBV5-1 and J is TRBJ1-1; no definite D call. CDR1 SGHRS and CDR2 YFSETQ come from the germline V gene. This CDR3 contains 11 residues. Trimming stripped 6 bases from V and 6 bases from J, with 9 bases between. As DNA, the CDR3 is TGCGCCAGCACAGGCGGGGCTGAAGCTTTCTTT. It encodes CASTGGAEAFF.

The rearrangement uses TRBV4-1 and TRBJ2-1, with 11 bases that match TRBD2. Germline assignment: CDR1 MGHRA and CDR2 YSYEKL. The CDR3 spans 17 residues. J was trimmed by 9 bases and V by 3 bases; bases with no gene match: 13. CDR3 in DNA: TGCGCCAGCAGCCAGGAGGTAGCGGGGGGGCCTTGGGTTGAGCAGTTCTTC. This encodes CASSQEVAGGPWVEQFF.

V gene TRBV12-1 combines with J gene TRBJ2-1; the table's D call TRBD2 went unverified against the DNA. TRBV12-1 represents a pseudogene. This CDR3 has 11 residues. CDR3 DNA sequence: TGTGCCAGCAGCATCTCGGATGAGCAGTTCTTC. Protein product: CASSISDEQFF.

The chain is built from TRBV18 and TRBJ2-7, with D possibly TRBD2 on 5 matching bases. Between the trimmed V and J ends, which lost 5 bases and 2 bases, there was a span of 10 bases. Germline V gene sequence: CDR1 KGHSH, CDR2 LQKENI. CDR3 size: 13 residues. CDR3 nucleotide sequence: TGTGCCAGCTCAGACGGACTGACCTACGAGCAGTACTTC. Translation gives CASSDGLTYEQYF.

The chain couples TRBV15 to TRBJ2-1; 7 bases match TRBD1. With V trimmed by 2 bases and J by 8 bases, 9 bases remained unmatched. From germline, CDR1 is LNHNV and CDR2 YYDKDF (reference sequence). The CDR3 is 15 residues long. The CDR3: CATSRLILGGDEQFF. CDR3 DNA: TGTGCCACCAGCAGACTTATACTAGGGGGCGATGAGCAGTTCTTC.

The gene calls are TRBV10-2 and TRBJ2-2; possibly TRBD1 for D (5 bases). V was pared by 3 bases and J by 3 bases, with 5 bases between. Germline V gives CDR1 WSHSY, CDR2 SAAADI. The length of the CDR3 is 13 residues. The CDR3 here is CASSDRDTGELFF. CDR3 nucleotide sequence: TGCGCCAGCAGTGACAGGGACACCGGGGAGCTGTTTTTT.

This sequence joins TRBV11-2 and TRBJ2-5; tentative D call: TRBD2 (7 bases). The length of the CDR3 is 16 residues. CDR1 is SGHAT, CDR2 FQNNGV, per germline. V was clipped by 7 bases and J by 2 bases, with 20 bases between them. CDR3 protein: CASTWVEGGGQETQYF. Here the CDR3 DNA reads TGTGCCAGCACCTGGGTCGAAGGGGGAGGGCAAGAGACCCAGTACTTC. Together with reference TRBV11-2 and TRBJ2-5, the CDR3 gives the full variable domain: EAGVAQSPRYKIIEKRQSVAFWCNPISGHATLYWYQQILGQGPKLLIQFQNNGVVDDSQLPKDRFSAERLKGVDSTLKIQPAKLEDSAVYLCASTWVEGGGQETQYFGPGTRLLVL.

The CDR3 reads CASSQSTDTQYF. CDR3 in DNA: TGTGCCAGCAGCCAAAGCACAGATACGCAGTATTTT. The V and J genes are TRBV5-4 and TRBJ2-3; no firm D call. The CDR3 consists of 12 residues. In germline, CDR1 is SGHNT, CDR2 YYREEE (reference sequence). The germline V and J ends were trimmed by 4 bases and 0 bases, with 3 bases remaining between them.